This is a list of T cell receptor beta chains from one sample in a study of T-cell memory formation after mild COVID-19. TCRdb reprocessed the 5' RACE reads with MiXCR, giving one entry per CDR3 protein. The sample holds fewer than 250,000 distinct CDR3 sequences, around 30% seen once. Input material: PBMCs or a T cell subset sorted from them (not recorded which). These receptors all stem from an adult woman who had mild COVID-19 (a few samples of this study predate the infection). Cell type and time point are not known. The CDR3 runs from the conserved cysteine through the conserved F or W. A D gene is named only where the DNA matches it firmly. Rows give clone size only sometimes, using once, few, many, or a class for an expanded clone.

d_gene	v_gene	abundance	j_gene	CDR3aa	CDR3nt
TRBD2	TRBV6-5	-	TRBJ2-1	CASSYSPSAGGKNEQFF	TGTGCCAGCAGTTACTCCCCGTCCGCGGGAGGGAAAAATGAGCAGTTCTTC
-	TRBV29-1	few	TRBJ1-4	CSVRGTNEKLFF	TGCAGCGTTAGGGGAACTAATGAAAAACTGTTTTTT
-	TRBV12-3/TRBV12-4	few	TRBJ2-5	CASSFRSKETQYF	TGTGCCAGCAGTTTCCGGTCCAAAGAGACCCAGTACTTC
-	TRBV12-3/TRBV12-4	many	TRBJ2-5	CASSLVGRGQETQYF	TGTGCCAGCAGTTTAGTGGGCAGGGGCCAAGAGACCCAGTACTTC
TRBD2	TRBV3-1	few	TRBJ2-5	CASSPGSGGAVETQYF	TGTGCCAGCAGCCCGGGAAGCGGGGGGGCCGTCGAGACCCAGTACTTC
-	TRBV11-2	few	TRBJ1-1	CASSLDGVVTEAFF	TGTGCCAGCAGCTTAGATGGAGTAGTCACTGAAGCTTTCTTT
-	TRBV7-9	-	TRBJ2-1	CASSATGYEQLF	TGTGCCAGCAGCGCCACCGGATATGAGCAGTTATTC
TRBD2	TRBV7-2	-	TRBJ2-3	CASSLGGLAVDTQYF	TGTGCCAGCAGCTTAGGCGGGCTAGCGGTAGATACGCAGTATTTT
-	TRBV9	-	TRBJ2-1	CASSAGLLSEQFF	TGTGCCAGCAGCGCGGGACTTCTCTCAGAGCAGTTCTTC
-	TRBV20-1	-	TRBJ2-5	CSATSGALETQYF	TGCAGTGCTACGTCTGGGGCGTTAGAGACCCAGTACTTC
-	TRBV7-2	many	TRBJ1-5	CASSVRGNQPQHF	TGTGCCAGCAGCGTCCGGGGCAATCAGCCCCAGCATTTT
-	TRBV5-1	few	TRBJ2-2	CASSFGTEGDTGELFF	TGCGCCAGCAGCTTCGGTACAGAGGGAGACACCGGGGAGCTGTTTTTT
TRBD2	TRBV20-1	few	TRBJ2-1	CSARTTSGVGHEQFF	TGCAGTGCTAGAACGACTAGCGGGGTCGGGCATGAGCAGTTCTTC
-	TRBV6-2/TRBV6-3	few	TRBJ1-5	CASQDIGHNNQPQHF	TGTGCCAGCCAGGACATAGGGCATAACAATCAGCCCCAGCATTTT
TRBD2	TRBV3-1	-	TRBJ2-7	CASSQDSGANYEQYF	TGTGCCAGCAGCCAAGACAGCGGGGCGAACTACGAGCAGTACTTC
-	TRBV5-6	-	TRBJ1-6	CASSPDRVSPLHF	TGTGCCAGCAGCCCAGACAGAGTTTCACCCCTCCACTTT
TRBD1	TRBV24-1	-	TRBJ2-1	CATTQTGENNEQFF	TGTGCCACCACCCAGACAGGGGAAAACAATGAGCAGTTCTTC
TRBD2	TRBV5-1	-	TRBJ2-1	CASSLSTSGRLGNEQFF	TGCGCCAGCAGCTTGTCCACTAGCGGGAGACTGGGAAATGAGCAGTTCTTC
TRBD1	TRBV11-2	-	TRBJ2-1	CASSFPGTGGGEQFF	TGTGCCAGCAGCTTCCCAGGCACAGGGGGTGGGGAGCAGTTCTTC
TRBD1	TRBV14	-	TRBJ2-5	CASSQDQDRGETQYF	TGTGCCAGCAGCCAAGACCAGGACAGGGGGGAGACCCAGTACTTC
-	TRBV5-6	-	TRBJ1-1	CASSSPLSANTEAFF	TGTGCCAGCAGCTCGCCTCTCAGCGCGAACACTGAAGCTTTCTTT
TRBD1	TRBV2	-	TRBJ2-2	CASSGQGTGELFF	TGTGCCAGCAGTGGACAGGGAACCGGGGAGCTGTTTTTT
-	TRBV19	-	TRBJ1-2	CASSISGRGYTF	TGTGCCAGTAGTATATCGGGGAGAGGCTACACCTTC
-	TRBV12-3/TRBV12-4	-	TRBJ1-1	CASSPGPRQAFF	TGTGCCAGCAGTCCCGGTCCCCGGCAAGCTTTCTTT
TRBD1	TRBV10-3	few	TRBJ1-1	CAISRDSENTEAFF	TGTGCCATCAGCCGGGACAGCGAGAACACTGAAGCTTTCTTT
-	TRBV20-1	-	TRBJ2-3	CSAGTHAVISTDTQYF	TGCAGTGCCGGTACCCACGCTGTCATTAGCACAGATACGCAGTATTTT
-	TRBV18	-	TRBJ1-1	CASSPGPADDTEAFF	TGTGCCAGCTCCCCGGGACCAGCGGATGACACTGAAGCTTTCTTT
-	TRBV9	-	TRBJ1-2	CASSDASTMVGYTF	TGTGCCAGCAGCGACGCAAGTACTATGGTCGGCTACACCTTC
TRBD1	TRBV23-1	few	TRBJ1-5	CASRRDREEQPQHF	TGCGCCAGCAGACGGGACAGGGAGGAACAGCCCCAGCATTTT
-	TRBV25-1	-	TRBJ1-2	CASSEYPSRGGSYGYTF	TGTGCCAGCAGTGAATACCCCTCTAGGGGGGGCTCCTATGGCTACACCTTC
TRBD2	TRBV10-3	-	TRBJ2-6	CAIRPLTSASTSGANVLTF	TGTGCCATCAGGCCCCTTACTAGCGCCTCTACCTCTGGGGCCAACGTCCTGACTTTC
-	TRBV6-5	-	TRBJ2-6	CASSYSEGSFSGANVLTF	TGTGCCAGCAGTTACTCTGAGGGGTCATTCTCTGGGGCCAACGTCCTGACTTTC
TRBD1	TRBV20-1	-	TRBJ2-7	CSAWGTGSSYEQYF	TGCAGTGCTTGGGGGACAGGGAGCTCCTACGAGCAGTACTTC
-	TRBV12-3/TRBV12-4	-	TRBJ2-7	CASSLETYHEQYF	TGTGCCAGCAGTTTAGAGACCTATCACGAGCAGTACTTC